The 9 T cell receptor beta chains in this list originate from one sample, sequenced in a study of blood T cell repertoires in COVID-19. Some clones are missing from TCRdb's copy, which holds only in-frame ones; the method was immunoSEQ multiplex PCR. There are about 210,000 clones in the sample; about 83% occur only once, and roughly 2.5% lies in the top ten. Specimen: peripheral blood. The receptors derive from a middle-aged woman with active or convalescent COVID-19.

In this sample, this clone turned up once. The chain recombines TRBV6-5 with TRBJ1-2, with 7 bases aligning to TRBD1. The trim removed 4 bases at V and 8 bases at J, leaving 7 bases unmatched. The CDR3 spans 13 residues. The V gene's germline CDR1 is MNHEY and CDR2 SVGAGI. The CDR3 DNA sequence: TGTGCCAGCAGTTTCAGAGACAGGGAAGGCTACACCTTC. Translating gives CASSFRDREGYTF.

To note about this clone: Other DNA sequences in the same sample also yield this CDR3. This sequence joins TRBV13 and TRBJ2-7; D is perhaps TRBD2 (6 bases). Germline V gene sequence: CDR1 PRHDT, CDR2 FYEKMQ (reference sequence). Trimming removed 5 bases from V and 1 base from J, with 12 bases in between. The CDR3 covers 14 residues. CDR3: CASSPRTNSYEQYF. The CDR3 bases are TGTGCCAGCAGCCCCCGGACTAATTCCTACGAGCAGTACTTC.

The chain joins TRBV5-1 to TRBJ2-5, with 16 bases fitting TRBD2. The CDR3 covers 18 residues. The V and J ends lost 4 bases and 1 base, in that order; junction bases with no gene match: 7. Germline lookup yields CDR1 SGHRS and CDR2 YFSETQ. CDR3 in DNA: TGCGCCAGCAGCCTAGGGACTAGCGGGGGGGCTTTCCAAGAGACCCAGTACTTC. Its translation: CASSLGTSGGAFQETQYF.

The chain combines TRBV4-1 with TRBJ2-7; 8 bases agree with TRBD2. The CDR3 totals 15 residues. V dropped 1 base and J dropped 4; count of bases not matched to a gene: 6. Germline V lookup: CDR1 MGHRA, CDR2 YSYEKL. The CDR3, as DNA: TGCGCCAGCAGCCAAGCCGGGACTAGGGAATACGAGCAGTACTTC. It specifies CASSQAGTREYEQYF.

The rearrangement joins TRBV5-4 to TRBJ2-5; 8 positions agree with TRBD1. V shed 4 bases and J 5 bases; nucleotides not matched to a gene: 10. Germline CDR1 and CDR2: SGHNT and YYREEE (reference sequence). This CDR3 has 15 residues. The CDR3 reads CASSLGAGGRETQYF. CDR3 DNA: TGTGCCAGCAGCCTAGGGGCAGGGGGCAGGGAGACCCAGTACTTC.

The chain couples TRBV11-2 to TRBJ2-7; 10 bases are shared with TRBD1. J gave up 9 bases and V 5 bases, and 13 bases lay outside the gene matches. Per germline, CDR1 SGHAT and CDR2 FQNNGV. The CDR3 has 15 amino acids. CDR3 in DNA: TGTGCCAGCAGCCCCGGGACAGGGGATCAGGTTAGGCAGTACTTC. Translation gives CASSPGTGDQVRQYF.

This clone counts as medium-sized. This sequence joins TRBV29-1 and TRBJ1-4; 8 bases map to TRBD1. After removal of 4 bases from V and 8 bases from J, the junction contained 9 bases not matched to a gene. Germline V gene lookup returns CDR1 SQVTM and CDR2 ANQGSEA. This CDR3 has 14 residues. CDR3 sequence: CSVGKGQDLEKLFF. CDR3 nucleotide sequence: TGCAGCGTTGGGAAGGGACAGGACCTAGAAAAACTGTTTTTT.

The gene calls are TRBV24-1 and TRBJ1-5, with D tentatively TRBD1 (5 bases). Trimming cost V 4 bases and J 5 bases, with 14 bases left between them. This CDR3 spans 15 amino acids. Per the germline V gene, CDR1 is KGHDR and CDR2 is SFDVKD. The CDR3 spells CATSDRTRPDQPQHF. CDR3 nucleotide sequence: TGTGCCACCAGTGACCGGACAAGGCCGGATCAGCCCCAGCATTTT.

This clone has more than one count but fewer than ten. The chain employs TRBV5-1 and TRBJ1-3; D gene ambiguous. This CDR3 contains 14 residues. The germline V gene encodes CDR1 SGHRS and CDR2 YFSETQ. Deletions cut 4 bases from V and 0 bases from J, with 8 bases between. CDR3 bases: TGCGCCAGCAGCACCCCAGACTCTGGAAACACCATATATTTT. The encoded protein is CASSTPDSGNTIYF.